This T cell receptor beta chain comes out of a study of cytomegalovirus exposure and HLA in healthy donors (dated by TCRdb to the late 2010s). Regarding the research as a whole: According to an earlier analysis of around 600 of the donors, 150 million to 200 million T cells yielded over 100 million unique TCR beta sequences and around 280 Gb of sequence data. An early release that covered about 600 HLA-typed donors contained around 330 gigabases of sequencing data and roughly 84 million unique TCR sequences. Of the approximately 400 genotyped donors, approximately 80% fell in the genetic ancestry cluster associated with self-reported Caucasian donors. The study aimed to test whether signatures of past pathogen exposure could be identified by cataloging public T cell receptors. The study used immunosequencing to profile the T cell repertoires of about 670 subjects and linked those repertoires to cytomegalovirus serostatus. Along with the approximately 650-subject first cohort, a separate validation cohort of over a hundred different subjects was used. The study combined high-throughput TCR immunosequencing, statistical association of individual TCRs with disease status, and machine learning to predict cytomegalovirus infection status. To study patterns of TCR occurrence, a later analysis re-analyzed previously published TCR beta repertoires from 550 to 800 donors and added high-resolution HLA genotyping. Rather than drawing on any new phenotypic data, the later analysis identified candidate immune exposures from TCR beta sequences and the way those sequences occurred across donors. An earlier analysis of more than 450 of the donors used high-throughput TCR beta sequencing to judge whether each TCR beta V gene segment behaved as functional or pseudogenic. Donor age, sex, ethnicity and CMV serostatus were compiled together with the repertoire data. A later genetic analysis took genome-wide SNP genotypes for about 55% of the 666 donors and used that subset as a discovery cohort. Every repertoire in the discovery cohort had been generated on one and the same sequencing platform. HLA typing covered class I and class II loci at four-digit resolution. Typing coverage differed by locus: A, B, C, DRB1 and DQB1 were typed in about 620-640 donors, DQA1 in 500 to 550, DPA1 in some 600, and DPB1 in around 490. Because of strong linkage in the cohort, five DR-DQ haplotypes were treated as single units for association and clustering. Among roughly 400 genotyped donors of the cohort, an average of around 240,000 unique TCR beta nucleotide sequences was sequenced per donor, of which 15% to 20% were non-productive.

The cohort consisted of 600 or so healthy bone marrow donors. At the time of sampling, all cohort members were nominally healthy, though unrecorded immune exposures were likely present. The donor tested CMV seropositive and was one of the 289 seropositive cohort members. A peripheral blood sample was provided by each donor, and peripheral blood mononuclear cells were used for TCR beta sequencing. Genomic DNA extraction from the blood cell samples was performed with the Qiagen DNeasy Blood Extraction Kit. Beyond this particular receptor, the publication reports: When HLA alleles, especially DR and DQ, strongly co-occurred, TCR associations were difficult to assign to individual alleles. For the cohort, immune exposure information was limited to CMV serostatus. Because HLA typing was missing for some donors at each locus, association tests included only the typed subset. The presence/absence analyses assumed that sequencing depth was roughly uniform across donors, and that assumption may not be true. The sequencing pipeline was judged likely to have produced a cluster of highly shared sequence variants as a technical artifact. A later analysis found that HLA-associated TCR beta chains were more clonally expanded and had lower generation probabilities than equally common non-associated chains. A further reported finding was that TCR beta sequences accurately predicted the HLA-A and HLA-B alleles for most subjects in the first cohort. Linkage disequilibrium might explain the correlated functional status among segregating V segments, but an unknown experimental factor could not be excluded. A later genetic analysis associated a missense DCLRE1C variant with V-gene and J-gene trimming of TCR beta chains, and an independent cohort replicated the association. In vitro tests confirmed that a few of the cytomegalovirus-associated TCR beta chains recognize cytomegalovirus antigens. According to a later genetic analysis, donors in an Asian-associated ancestry cluster had fewer N-insertions in productive TCRs than the approximately 670-donor mean. In the study, some 160 TCR beta chains were listed as associated with cytomegalovirus. Only TCR beta chains were sequenced in this cohort, and the absence of alpha or paired-chain data limited detectable features. Broadly in line with IMGT annotations, most TCR beta V segments showed up in productive rearrangements about 87% or about 30% of the time in an earlier analysis of under 700 of the donors. The earlier analysis of approximately 560 of the donors excluded approximately 17 rarely observed V segments, including chromosome 9 orphons, because counts were too low. Some IMGT-functional V segments, including TRBV6-2 and TRBV6-3, could not be distinguished by the 87-base-pair reads and were therefore excluded. A later analysis found that TCR association rates varied across HLA loci, with DRB1 alleles showing the most associated TCRs and HLA-C alleles the fewest. According to a later analysis, most CMV-associated TCR beta chains appeared to be HLA-restricted, and the HLA associations seemed to be driven largely by CMV exposure. Several of the top co-occurrence clusters appeared to be linked to parvovirus B19, influenza, CMV and Epstein-Barr virus, according to a later analysis. The authors suggested that the approach could potentially be extended to other disease states and immunological phenotypes. In a later analysis, some 17,000 TCR beta sequences were associated with specific HLA alleles at a false discovery rate of 0.05. The classifier was reported to diagnose cytomegalovirus status with high specificity and sensitivity in both the original cohort and the validation cohort. While some public TCRs were present in many individuals, most TCR sequences turned up only very rarely across donors.

Regarding this clone: It lacks a known antigen. No base quality information exists; no much larger clone differs at one position.

The library was obtained by the immunoSEQ multiplex PCR assay. For the multiplex PCR, a mixture combining 60 forward primers for TCR Vbeta segments and 13 reverse primers for TCR Jbeta segments was used. A multiplex PCR assay on genomic DNA amplified the CDR3 region of rearranged TCR beta genes. The Illumina HiSeq System was used to sequence the amplified TCR beta libraries as 87-base-pair reads. As for the authors' bioinformatics: A later analysis tallied 75 million to 85 million unique TCR beta chains across the roughly 610 repertoires, and about 12 million of those chains were shared by two or more donors. Raw reads were error-corrected and collapsed into unique sequences with a nearest-neighbor algorithm that merged closely related sequences to remove PCR and sequencing errors. V, D and J gene segments were assigned by aligning CDR3 sequences to IMGT reference sequences. For a sequence to be retained, at least a six-nucleotide match to both a V gene segment and a J gene segment was required. Rearrangements were classified as productive when the CDR3 lacked stop codons and remained in frame with V and J, and all other rearrangements were classified as non-productive. CDR3 was defined according to IMGT convention as the region running from the second conserved V-encoded cysteine to the conserved J-encoded phenylalanine. The earlier analysis of a few hundred of the donors excluded any sequence lacking an unambiguous match to a single V gene segment. An earlier analysis of over 450 of the donors classified V segments as functional when productive rearrangements were above 56.7% and as segregating when the standard deviation between donors was above 5%. A statistical classification framework was built to diagnose cytomegalovirus status from the catalog of TCR beta chain sequences. In a later analysis, V and J genes were assigned by comparing TCR nucleotide sequences against IMGT/GENE-DB human TR gene sequences. Using the TCRdist pipeline, a later analysis assigned CDR3 sequences along with most-parsimonious VDJ recombination scenarios. A later analysis defined each TCR beta chain by its CDR3 amino acid sequence plus V-gene family, and excluded reads lacking a unique V-gene family. To address suspected cross-contamination and a sequencing artifact, a later analysis removed a few hundred highly shared, low-generation-probability nucleotide sequences. In a later analysis, a clonal expansion index for each public chain was calculated from normalized within-repertoire ranks of inferred template counts. In a later analysis, generation probabilities were computed using a VDJ recombination model fitted to out-of-frame rearrangements, and the results were checked against IGoR. Hypergeometric tests were used in a later analysis to score TCR-TCR, TCR-HLA and TCR-CMV co-occurrence, with a repertoire-size bias correction applied to the TCR pairs. In a later analysis, false discovery rates were estimated by permuting HLA or CMV assignments 20 times. In a later analysis, co-occurring TCRs were grouped with DBSCAN, and TCRdist sequence similarity was added when clustering was performed within HLA-allele-positive subsets. Repertoires with fewer than 30,000 or more than 120,000 public chains were left out of co-occurrence clustering, as were a handful of repertoires with anomalous nucleotide sharing. Not all clones reach the TCRdb copy of this immuneACCESS table, which keeps in-frame sequences only. Checked studies attribute under half of the gap to unresolved V genes and leave the rest unexplained. V and J calls and clone size are as listed in that table; D and trimming were resolved from the DNA. The table for this sample lists under 90,000 clones; 77% of them were counted only once. Under 3.5% of the sample is held by the ten biggest clonotypes.

The CDR3 measures 11 amino acids from cysteine to phenylalanine. CDR3 DNA is the only sequence kept; it has 33 bases, read in frame from the first base. The CDR1 and CDR2 encoded by the germline V gene are SNHLY and FYNNEI. The junction shows trimming of 6 bases on V and 5 bases on J, plus 7 bases between the germline ends. The chain employs TRBV2 and TRBJ2-5, with the D gene too uncertain to name. The sequenced material came from PBMCs. This TCR derives from a man between 45 and 60 years old in good health and CMV-seropositive. The DNA sequence is TGTGCCAGCAGGGGCGAGGAGACCCAGTACTTC. Translation gives CASRGEETQYF.